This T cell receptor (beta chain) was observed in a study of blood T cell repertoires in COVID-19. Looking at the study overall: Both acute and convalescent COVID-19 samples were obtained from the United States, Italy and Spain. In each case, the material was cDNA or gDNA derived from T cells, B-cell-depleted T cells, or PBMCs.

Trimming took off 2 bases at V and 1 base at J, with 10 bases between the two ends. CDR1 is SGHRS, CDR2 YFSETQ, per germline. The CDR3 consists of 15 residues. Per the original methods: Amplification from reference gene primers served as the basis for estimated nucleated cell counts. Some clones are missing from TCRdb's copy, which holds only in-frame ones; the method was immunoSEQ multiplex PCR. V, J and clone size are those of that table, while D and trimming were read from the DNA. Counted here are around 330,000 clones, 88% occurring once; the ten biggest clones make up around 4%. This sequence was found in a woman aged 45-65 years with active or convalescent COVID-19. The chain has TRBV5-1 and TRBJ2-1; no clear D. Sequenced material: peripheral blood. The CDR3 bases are TGCGCCAGCAGCTTAGGAGCGCCTTCCTACAATGAGCAGTTCTTC. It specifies CASSLGAPSYNEQFF.